Following are 18 T cell receptor beta chains from one sample sequenced in a study of tumor T cells in aggressive B-cell lymphoma. Assay: immunoSEQ multiplex PCR; the TCRdb copy retains only in-frame clones and omits some. The data show fewer than 6,500 clones, about 80% seen once. Sequenced input: tumor tissue. These TCRs come from an adult with diffuse large B cell lymphoma.

The V call is TRBV4-1, the J call TRBJ2-7, with TRBD1 as a possible D gene (5 bases). There are 14 residues in the CDR3. Germline-derived CDR1 and CDR2 are MGHRA and YSYEKL. Trimming cost V 0 bases and J 1 base, with 7 bases left between them. The CDR3, as DNA: TGCGCCAGCAGCCAAGATGACAGTTCCTACGAGCAGTACTTC. This translates into CASSQDDSSYEQYF.

This clone came up a few times. The J gene is TRBJ2-2, the V gene TRBV5-1; the D is unclear. V was cut by 2 bases and J by 7 bases, with 3 bases left in between. CDR1 and CDR2 from the germline V gene are SGHRS and YFSETQ. This CDR3 has 11 amino acids. This CDR3 reads CASSFIGELFF. DNA for the CDR3: TGCGCCAGCAGCTTTATCGGGGAGCTGTTTTTT.

This clone was counted a few times. The rearrangement uses TRBV6-6 and TRBJ2-7; 7 nucleotides agree with TRBD2. V shed 5 bases, J shed 0 bases, and the junction held 10 bases outside the gene matches. Germline V gene data show CDR1 as MNHNY and CDR2 as SVGAGI (reference sequence). This CDR3 contains 16 residues. The CDR3 sequence is CASSPSIGGSSYEQYF. The DNA for the CDR3 is TGTGCCAGCAGTCCGAGTATTGGCGGGAGCTCCTACGAGCAGTACTTC.

The V and J genes are TRBV14 and TRBJ2-5, with 9 nucleotides matching TRBD2. The end of the DNA aligns better with TRBJ2-7, so the J call may be wrong. Per germline, CDR1 SGHDN and CDR2 FVKESK. The CDR3 has 14 residues. CDR3 loop: CASSLAGDWYEQYF. For the CDR3, the DNA is TGTGCCAGCAGCCTAGCGGGAGATTGGTACGAGCAGTACTTC.

In nucleotides, the CDR3 is TGTGCCATCAGTGAGAGCCAGGGAATACAGTACTTC. As protein: CAISESQGIQYF. The J gene is TRBJ2-7, the V gene TRBV10-3, with D possibly TRBD1 on 5 matching bases. Trimming pared 2 bases from V and 10 bases from J, leaving 12 bases between. The CDR3 is 12 residues long. Germline V gene lookup returns CDR1 ENHRY and CDR2 SYGVKD.

The chain links TRBV5-6 to TRBJ2-5; D is unclear. Germline V gives CDR1 SGHDT, CDR2 YYEEEE. This CDR3 spans 15 amino acids. V dropped 3 bases and J dropped 1 base, with 13 bases sitting between them. CDR3 DNA: TGTGCCAGCAGCTCCGAAAGAGACTTCCAAGAGACCCAGTACTTC. Its translation: CASSSERDFQETQYF. Together with reference TRBV5-6 and TRBJ2-5, the CDR3 gives the full variable domain: DAGVTQSPTHLIKTRGQQVTLRCSPKSGHDTVSWYQQALGQGPQFIFQYYEEEERQRGNFPDRFSGHQFPNYSSELNVNALLLGDSALYLCASSSERDFQETQYFGPGTRLLVL.

The chain links TRBV6-5 to TRBJ2-1, with D possibly TRBD2 on 6 matching bases. V was trimmed by 8 bases and J by 1 base, leaving 9 bases between them. The CDR3 totals 13 residues. The germline gives CDR1 MNHEY, CDR2 SVGAGI. For the CDR3, the DNA is TGTGCCAGCGGGGCGGGATCCTACAATGAGCAGTTCTTC. Translating it yields CASGAGSYNEQFF.

The chain links TRBV18 to TRBJ2-7; TRBD2 matches 7 bases. The V gene's germline CDR1 is KGHSH and CDR2 LQKENI. Trimming removed 4 bases from V and 3 bases from J; junction bases left unmatched: 6. This CDR3 spans 14 amino acids. The CDR3: CASSRAGTNYEQYF. CDR3 nucleotides: TGTGCCAGCTCACGAGCCGGGACTAACTACGAGCAGTACTTC. The whole variable domain, remainder taken from reference TRBV18 and TRBJ2-7, is NAGVMQNPRHLVRRRGQEARLRCSPMKGHSHVYWYRQLPEEGLKFMVYLQKENIIDESGMPKERFSAEFPKEGPSILRIQQVVRGDSAAYFCASSRAGTNYEQYFGPGTRLTVT.

The V call is TRBV7-9, the J call TRBJ2-2; the D gene is possibly TRBD2 (5 bases). Germline V gives CDR1 SEHNR, CDR2 FQNEAQ (reference sequence). V was cut by 8 bases and J by 9 bases, with 10 bases left in between. The CDR3 contains 11 residues. CDR3 sequence reads: CASGWERELFF. CDR3 in DNA: TGTGCCAGCGGATGGGAGAGGGAGCTGTTTTTT.

This chain connects TRBV28 to TRBJ1-2; the match to TRBD1 covers 8 bases. The CDR3 has 13 amino acids. J was trimmed by 3 bases and V by 3 bases; bases with no gene match: 0. Germline V CDR1 and CDR2: MDHEN, SYDVKM. CDR3: CASSLTGDYGYTF. The CDR3 DNA reads as TGTGCCAGCAGTTTGACAGGGGACTATGGCTACACCTTC.

The rearrangement uses TRBV27 and TRBJ1-4, with a possible D match to TRBD1 (6 bases). The CDR3 covers 16 residues. Trimming pared 6 bases from V and 7 bases from J, leaving 21 bases between. Germline loops: CDR1 MNHEY, CDR2 SMNVEV (reference sequence). The CDR3 loop reads CASSPDYRVWSEKLFF. CDR3 coding DNA: TGTGCCAGCAGCCCAGACTACAGGGTTTGGAGTGAAAAACTGTTTTTT.

This clone was counted a single time. The chain combines TRBV6-1 with TRBJ2-7; maybe TRBD1 (6 bases). CDR1 is MNHNS, CDR2 SASEGT, per germline. The CDR3 loop spans 14 amino acids. Trimming took off 3 bases at V and 7 bases at J, with 16 bases between the two ends. CDR3 region: CASSERTAKQEQYF. In DNA form, the CDR3 reads TGTGCCAGCAGTGAGAGGACAGCTAAACAAGAGCAGTACTTC.

The genes are TRBV9 and TRBJ1-2, with TRBD1 matching 8 bases. Germline CDR1 SGDLS, CDR2 YYNGEE. V shed 4 bases, J shed 4 bases, and the junction held 6 bases outside the gene matches. The CDR3 loop spans 14 amino acids. The CDR3 DNA sequence: TGTGCCAGCAGCCCCGGACAGGGTGGCTATGGCTACACCTTC. Its translation: CASSPGQGGYGYTF.

This rearrangement joins TRBV7-2 to TRBJ1-2, with unresolved D. The CDR3 spans 14 residues. The V gene lost 1 base and the J gene lost 4 bases, with 10 bases spanning the gap. Germline V lookup: CDR1 SGHTA, CDR2 FQGNSA. DNA for the CDR3: TGTGCCAGCAGCTTAGAGTGGGCGGGCTATGGCTACACCTTC. Its translation: CASSLEWAGYGYTF. The entire variable domain, with the rest obtained from reference TRBV7-2 and TRBJ1-2, is as follows: GAGVSQSPSNKVTEKGKDVELRCDPISGHTALYWYRQSLGQGLEFLIYFQGNSAPDKSGLPSDRFSAERTGGSVSTLTIQRTQQEDSAVYLCASSLEWAGYGYTFGSGTRLTVV.

The chain couples TRBV27 to TRBJ2-7, with 10 bases aligning to TRBD1. Germline values: CDR1 MNHEY, CDR2 SMNVEV (reference sequence). J was trimmed by 12 bases and V by 2 bases; bases with no gene match: 7. This CDR3 has 13 amino acids. The CDR3 DNA reads as TGTGCCAGCAGTTTAGGAGGACAGGGGGTACGGTACTTC. Translation: CASSLGGQGVRYF.

As for this clone: Sequence at one end of the junction differs from germline and may be a read error. The sample holds other DNA sequences that translate to the same CDR3. CDR3 nucleotides: TGTGCCAGCAGCGCCTCACAGGGAAAGGCTTTTTTT. Protein sequence: CASSASQGKAFF. The chain combines TRBV11-3 with TRBJ1-1; weak D call: TRBD1 (6 bases). CDR3 length: 12 amino acids. Germline assignment: CDR1 SGHNT and CDR2 YENEEA.

The rearrangement uses TRBV11-3 and TRBJ1-1; D gene uncertain. The CDR3 has 14 amino acids. Looked up from germline, CDR1 is SGHNT and CDR2 is YENEEA. V was clipped by 0 bases and J by 0 bases, with 5 bases between them. This chain's CDR3 is CASSLDGVNTEAFF. In DNA form, the CDR3 reads TGTGCCAGCAGCTTAGACGGGGTGAACACTGAAGCTTTCTTT. The full variable domain, with the rest looked up from reference TRBV11-3 and TRBJ1-1, is EAGVVQSPRYKIIEKKQPVAFWCNPISGHNTLYWYLQNLGQGPELLIRYENEEAVDDSQLPKDRFSAERLKGVDSTLKIQPAELGDSAVYLCASSLDGVNTEAFFGQGTRLTVV.

The gene calls are TRBV18 and TRBJ2-7; 10 bases match TRBD1. The CDR3 runs to 14 residues. Germline V gene sequence: CDR1 KGHSH, CDR2 LQKENI. With 6 bases clipped from V and 5 bases from J, the junction kept 7 bases outside the gene matches. CDR3 DNA: TGTGCCAGCTCCGTAGGGGACAGGGGACACGAGCAGTACTTC. Residues: CASSVGDRGHEQYF.